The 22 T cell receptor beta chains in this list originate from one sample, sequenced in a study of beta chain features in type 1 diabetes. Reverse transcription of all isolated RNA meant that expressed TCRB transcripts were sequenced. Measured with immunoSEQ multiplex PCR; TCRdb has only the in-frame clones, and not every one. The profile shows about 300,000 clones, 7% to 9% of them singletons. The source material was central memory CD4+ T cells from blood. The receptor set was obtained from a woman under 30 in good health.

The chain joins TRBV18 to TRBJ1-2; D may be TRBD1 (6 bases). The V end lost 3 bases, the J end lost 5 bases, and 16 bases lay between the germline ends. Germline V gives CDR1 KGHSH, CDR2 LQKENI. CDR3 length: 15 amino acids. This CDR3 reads CASSPSMGAPYGYTF. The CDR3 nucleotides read TGTGCCAGCTCACCCTCGATGGGGGCGCCTTATGGCTACACCTTC. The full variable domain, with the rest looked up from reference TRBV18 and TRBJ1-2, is NAGVMQNPRHLVRRRGQEARLRCSPMKGHSHVYWYRQLPEEGLKFMVYLQKENIIDESGMPKERFSAEFPKEGPSILRIQQVVRGDSAAYFCASSPSMGAPYGYTFGSGTRLTVV.

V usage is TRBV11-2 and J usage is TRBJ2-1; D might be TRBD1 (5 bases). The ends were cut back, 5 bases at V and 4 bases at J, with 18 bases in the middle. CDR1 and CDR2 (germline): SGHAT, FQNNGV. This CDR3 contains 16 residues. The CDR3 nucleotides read TGTGCCAGCAGCCAAGCGCAGGACACGGTATACAATGAGCAGTTCTTC. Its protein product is CASSQAQDTVYNEQFF.

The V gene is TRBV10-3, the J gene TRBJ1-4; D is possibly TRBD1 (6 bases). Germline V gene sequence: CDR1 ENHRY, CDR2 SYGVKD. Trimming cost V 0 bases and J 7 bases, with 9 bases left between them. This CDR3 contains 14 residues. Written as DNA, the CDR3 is TGTGCCATCAGTGAGTCCGGGGGCACTGAAAAACTGTTTTTT. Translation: CAISESGGTEKLFF.

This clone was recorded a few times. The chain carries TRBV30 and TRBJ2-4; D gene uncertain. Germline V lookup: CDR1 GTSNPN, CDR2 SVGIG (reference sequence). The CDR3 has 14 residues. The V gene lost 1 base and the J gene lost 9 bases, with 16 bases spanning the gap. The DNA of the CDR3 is TGTGCCTGGAGTGGAATAACGGGCTCCAGCATTCAGTACTTC. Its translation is CAWSGITGSSIQYF.

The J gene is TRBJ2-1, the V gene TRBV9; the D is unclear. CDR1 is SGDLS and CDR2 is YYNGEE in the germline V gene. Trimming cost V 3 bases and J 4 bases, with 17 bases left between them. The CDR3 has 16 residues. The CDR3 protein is CASSASFGWGYNEQFF. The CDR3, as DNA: TGTGCCAGCAGCGCCTCTTTTGGGTGGGGATACAATGAGCAGTTCTTC.

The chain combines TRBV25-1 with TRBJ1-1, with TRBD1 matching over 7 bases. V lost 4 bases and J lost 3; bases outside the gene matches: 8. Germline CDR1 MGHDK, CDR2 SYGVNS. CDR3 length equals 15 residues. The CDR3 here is CASSASTGRDTEAFF. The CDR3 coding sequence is TGTGCCAGCAGTGCTTCGACAGGGCGGGACACTGAAGCTTTCTTT.

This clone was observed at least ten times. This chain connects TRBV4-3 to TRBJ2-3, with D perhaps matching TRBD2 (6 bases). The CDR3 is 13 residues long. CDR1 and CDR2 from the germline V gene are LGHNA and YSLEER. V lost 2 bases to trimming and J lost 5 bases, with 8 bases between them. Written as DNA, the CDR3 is TGCGCCAGCAGCCAACTGGGGGGAGATACGCAGTATTTT. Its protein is CASSQLGGDTQYF.

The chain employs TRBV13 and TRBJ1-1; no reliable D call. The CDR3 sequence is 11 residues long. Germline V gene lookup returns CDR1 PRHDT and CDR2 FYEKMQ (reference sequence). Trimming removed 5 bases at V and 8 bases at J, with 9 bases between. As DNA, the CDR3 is TGTGCCAGCAGCATACAGAGAGAAGCTTTCTTT. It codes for CASSIQREAFF.

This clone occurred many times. The CDR3 DNA reads as TGTGCCAGCAGCTTAAAGGCAGGGGTGCCCTACGAGCAGTACTTC. Translated, it gives CASSLKAGVPYEQYF. V usage is TRBV13 and J usage is TRBJ2-7, with a weak D call TRBD1 (6 bases). This CDR3 has 15 amino acids. The V gene lost 2 bases and the J gene lost 2 bases, with 13 bases spanning the gap. The germline gives CDR1 PRHDT, CDR2 FYEKMQ (reference sequence).

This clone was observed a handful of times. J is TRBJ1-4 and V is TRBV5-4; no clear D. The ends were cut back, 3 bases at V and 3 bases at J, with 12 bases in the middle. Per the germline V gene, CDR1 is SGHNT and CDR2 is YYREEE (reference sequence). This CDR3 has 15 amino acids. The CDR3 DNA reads TGTGCCAGCAGCTCTGATTTGAGGGCTAATGAAAAACTGTTTTTT. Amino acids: CASSSDLRANEKLFF.

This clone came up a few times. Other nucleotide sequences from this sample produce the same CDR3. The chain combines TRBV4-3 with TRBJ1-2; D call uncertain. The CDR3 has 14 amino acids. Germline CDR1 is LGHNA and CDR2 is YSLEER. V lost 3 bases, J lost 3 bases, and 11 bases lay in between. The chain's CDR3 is CASSQGWRDYGYTF. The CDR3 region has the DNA TGCGCCAGCAGCCAGGGATGGCGGGACTATGGCTACACCTTC.

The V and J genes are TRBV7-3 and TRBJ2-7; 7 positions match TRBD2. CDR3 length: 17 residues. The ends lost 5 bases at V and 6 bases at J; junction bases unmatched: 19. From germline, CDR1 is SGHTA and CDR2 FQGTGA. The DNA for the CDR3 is TGTGCCAGCAGCCGAGCCGGTATGGCTAGCGGCCGCCTCGAGCAGTACTTC. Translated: CASSRAGMASGRLEQYF.

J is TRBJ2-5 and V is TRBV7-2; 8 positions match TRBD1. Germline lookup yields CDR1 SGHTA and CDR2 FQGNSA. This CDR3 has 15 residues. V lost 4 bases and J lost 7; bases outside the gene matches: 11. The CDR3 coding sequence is TGTGCCAGCAGCTCCCAGACCGACAGGGGTGGGACCCAGTACTTC. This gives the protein CASSSQTDRGGTQYF.

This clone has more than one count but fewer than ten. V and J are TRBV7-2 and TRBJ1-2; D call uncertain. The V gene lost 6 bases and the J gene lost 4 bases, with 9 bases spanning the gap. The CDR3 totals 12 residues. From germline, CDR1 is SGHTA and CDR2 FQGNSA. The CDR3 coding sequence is TGTGCCAGCAGTCGAGGGTCCTATGGCTACACCTTC. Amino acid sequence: CASSRGSYGYTF.

CDR3 amino acids: CASSIGVAGSDTQYF. DNA of the CDR3: TGTGCCAGCAGCATAGGGGTCGCAGGGTCAGATACGCAGTATTTT. The chain has TRBV11-2 and TRBJ2-3, with D perhaps TRBD1 (5 bases). This CDR3 region has 15 residues. The germline V gene encodes CDR1 SGHAT and CDR2 FQNNGV. The ends were cut back, 5 bases at V and 4 bases at J, with 16 bases in the middle. Filled out from reference TRBV11-2 and TRBJ2-3, the complete variable domain reads EAGVAQSPRYKIIEKRQSVAFWCNPISGHATLYWYQQILGQGPKLLIQFQNNGVVDDSQLPKDRFSAERLKGVDSTLKIQPAKLEDSAVYLCASSIGVAGSDTQYFGPGTRLTVL.

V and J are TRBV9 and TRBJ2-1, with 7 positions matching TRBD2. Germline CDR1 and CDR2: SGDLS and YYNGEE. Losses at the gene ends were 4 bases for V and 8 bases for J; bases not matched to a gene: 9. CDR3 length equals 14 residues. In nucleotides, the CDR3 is TGTGCCAGCAGCCTCCGACTAGCTGGATATGAGCAGTTCTTC. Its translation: CASSLRLAGYEQFF.

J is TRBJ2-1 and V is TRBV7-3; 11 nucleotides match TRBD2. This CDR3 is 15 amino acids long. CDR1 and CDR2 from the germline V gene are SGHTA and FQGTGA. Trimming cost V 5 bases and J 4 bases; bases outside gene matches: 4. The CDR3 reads CASSARLAGYNEQFF. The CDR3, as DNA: TGTGCCAGCAGCGCCCGACTAGCGGGATACAATGAGCAGTTCTTC.

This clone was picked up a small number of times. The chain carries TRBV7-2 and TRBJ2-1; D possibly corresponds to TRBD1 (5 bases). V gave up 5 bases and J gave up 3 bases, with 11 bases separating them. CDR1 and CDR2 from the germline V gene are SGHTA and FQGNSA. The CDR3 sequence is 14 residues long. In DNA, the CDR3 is TGTGCCAGCAGCCCCCAGGGCGTCTACAATGAGCAGTTCTTC. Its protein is CASSPQGVYNEQFF.

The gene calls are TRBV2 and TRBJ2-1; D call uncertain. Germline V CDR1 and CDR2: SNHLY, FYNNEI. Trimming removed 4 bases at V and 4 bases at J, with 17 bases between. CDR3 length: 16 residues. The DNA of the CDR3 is TGTGCCAGCAGTGGCCCAGCCCGCGTGGGGTACAATGAGCAGTTCTTC. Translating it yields CASSGPARVGYNEQFF.

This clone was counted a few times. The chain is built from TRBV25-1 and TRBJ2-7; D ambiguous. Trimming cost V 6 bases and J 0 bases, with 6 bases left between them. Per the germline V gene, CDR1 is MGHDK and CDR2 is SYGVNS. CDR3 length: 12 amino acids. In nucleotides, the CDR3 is TGTGCCAGCAGCTTGAACTCCTACGAGCAGTACTTC. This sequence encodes CASSLNSYEQYF.

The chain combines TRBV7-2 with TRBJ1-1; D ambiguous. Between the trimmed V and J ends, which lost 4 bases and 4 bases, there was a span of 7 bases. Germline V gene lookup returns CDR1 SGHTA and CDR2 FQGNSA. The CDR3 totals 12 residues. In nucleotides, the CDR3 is TGTGCCAGCAGCTCATATGGCACTGAAGCTTTCTTT. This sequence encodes CASSSYGTEAFF.

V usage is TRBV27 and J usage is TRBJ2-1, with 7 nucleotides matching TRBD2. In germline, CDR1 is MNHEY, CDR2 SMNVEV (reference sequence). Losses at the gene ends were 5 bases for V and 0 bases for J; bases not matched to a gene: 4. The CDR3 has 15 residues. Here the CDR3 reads CASSLSGTSYNEQFF. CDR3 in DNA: TGTGCCAGCAGTCTAAGCGGGACCTCCTACAATGAGCAGTTCTTC.